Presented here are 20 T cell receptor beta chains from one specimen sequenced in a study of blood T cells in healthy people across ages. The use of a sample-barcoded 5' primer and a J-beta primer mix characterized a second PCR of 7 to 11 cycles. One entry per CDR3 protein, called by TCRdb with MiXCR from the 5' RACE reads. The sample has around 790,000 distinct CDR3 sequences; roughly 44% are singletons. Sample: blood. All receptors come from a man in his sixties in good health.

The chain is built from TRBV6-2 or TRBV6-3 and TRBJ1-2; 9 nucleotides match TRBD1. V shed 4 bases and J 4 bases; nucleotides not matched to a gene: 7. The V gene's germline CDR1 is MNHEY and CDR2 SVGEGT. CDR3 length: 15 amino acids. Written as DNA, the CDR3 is TGTGCCAGCAGTTCGAGGACAGGGGATTTCTATGGCTACACCTTC. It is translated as CASSSRTGDFYGYTF.

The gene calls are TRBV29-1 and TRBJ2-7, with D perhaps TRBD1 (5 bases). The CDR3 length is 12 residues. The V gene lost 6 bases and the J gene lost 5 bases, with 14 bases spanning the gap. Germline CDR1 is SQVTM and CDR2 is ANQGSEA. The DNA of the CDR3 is TGCAGCGTCCTGACCAGGGCCCACGAGCAGTACTTC. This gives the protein CSVLTRAHEQYF.

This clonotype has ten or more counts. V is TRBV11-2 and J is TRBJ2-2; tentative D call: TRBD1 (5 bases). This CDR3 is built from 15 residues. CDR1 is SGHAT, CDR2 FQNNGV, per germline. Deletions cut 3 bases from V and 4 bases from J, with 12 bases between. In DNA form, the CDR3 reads TGTGCCAGCAGCTTTCAGGGAAGGGTCACCGGGGAGCTGTTTTTT. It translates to CASSFQGRVTGELFF. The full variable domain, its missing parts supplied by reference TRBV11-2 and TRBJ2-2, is EAGVAQSPRYKIIEKRQSVAFWCNPISGHATLYWYQQILGQGPKLLIQFQNNGVVDDSQLPKDRFSAERLKGVDSTLKIQPAKLEDSAVYLCASSFQGRVTGELFFGEGSRLTVL.

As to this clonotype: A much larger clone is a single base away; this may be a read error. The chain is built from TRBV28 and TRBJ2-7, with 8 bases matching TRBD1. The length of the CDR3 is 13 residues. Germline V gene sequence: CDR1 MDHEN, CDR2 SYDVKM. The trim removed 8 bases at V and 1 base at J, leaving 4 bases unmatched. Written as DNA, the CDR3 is TGTGCCAGCGAGCGGACAGGGTCCTACGAGCAGTACTTC. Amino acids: CASERTGSYEQYF.

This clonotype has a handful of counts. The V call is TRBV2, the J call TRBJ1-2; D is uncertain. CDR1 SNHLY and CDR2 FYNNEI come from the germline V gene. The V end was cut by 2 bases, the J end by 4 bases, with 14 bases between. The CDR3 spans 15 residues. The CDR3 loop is CASSEKTLGSYGYTF. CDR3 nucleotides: TGTGCCAGCAGTGAAAAGACCCTAGGGAGCTATGGCTACACCTTC.

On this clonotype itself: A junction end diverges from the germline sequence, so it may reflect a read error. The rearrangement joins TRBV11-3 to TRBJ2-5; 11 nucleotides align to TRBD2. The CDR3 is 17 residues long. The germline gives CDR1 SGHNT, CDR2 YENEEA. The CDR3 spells CASSRFPGLAAQETQYF. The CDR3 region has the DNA TGTGCCAGCAGCCGGTTTCCGGGACTAGCGGCCCAAGAGACTCAGTACTTC.

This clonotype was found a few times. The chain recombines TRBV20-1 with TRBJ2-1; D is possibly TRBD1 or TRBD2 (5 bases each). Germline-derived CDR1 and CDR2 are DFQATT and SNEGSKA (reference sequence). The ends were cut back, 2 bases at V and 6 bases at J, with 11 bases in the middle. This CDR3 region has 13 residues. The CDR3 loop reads CSARPLGANEQFF. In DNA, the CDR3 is TGCAGTGCTAGACCCCTCGGGGCCAATGAGCAGTTCTTC.

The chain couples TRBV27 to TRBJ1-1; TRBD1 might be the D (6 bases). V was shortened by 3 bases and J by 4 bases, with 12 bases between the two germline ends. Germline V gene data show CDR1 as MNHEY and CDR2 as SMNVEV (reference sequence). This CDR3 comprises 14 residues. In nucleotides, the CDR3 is TGTGCCAGCAGTTTTAAGACAGGCGGCACTGAAGCTTTCTTT. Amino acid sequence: CASSFKTGGTEAFF.

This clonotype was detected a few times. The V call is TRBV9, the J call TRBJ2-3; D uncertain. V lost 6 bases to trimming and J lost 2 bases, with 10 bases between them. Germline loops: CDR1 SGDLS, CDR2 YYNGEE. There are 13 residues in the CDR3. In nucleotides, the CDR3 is TGTGCCAGCAATTCGCGATCCACAGATACGCAGTATTTT. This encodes CASNSRSTDTQYF.

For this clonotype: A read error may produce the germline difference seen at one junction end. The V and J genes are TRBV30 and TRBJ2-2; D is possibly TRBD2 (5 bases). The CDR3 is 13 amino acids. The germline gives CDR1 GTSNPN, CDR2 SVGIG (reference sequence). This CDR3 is CTWRLAGTGELFF. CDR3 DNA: TGTACCTGGAGACTTGCGGGCACCGGGGAGCTGTTTTTT.

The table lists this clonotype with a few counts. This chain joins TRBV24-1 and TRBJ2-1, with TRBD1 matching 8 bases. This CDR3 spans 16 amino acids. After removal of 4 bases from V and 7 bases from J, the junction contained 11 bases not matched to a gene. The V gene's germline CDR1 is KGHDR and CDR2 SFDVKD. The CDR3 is CATSEPTGQVGNEQFF. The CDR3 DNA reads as TGTGCCACCAGTGAACCTACGGGACAGGTCGGTAATGAGCAGTTCTTC.

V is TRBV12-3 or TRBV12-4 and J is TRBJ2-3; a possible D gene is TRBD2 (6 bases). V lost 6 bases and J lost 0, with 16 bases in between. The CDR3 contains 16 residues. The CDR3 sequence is CASSPPSAPSTDTQYF. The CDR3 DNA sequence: TGTGCCAGCAGCCCCCCTAGCGCCCCTAGCACAGATACGCAGTATTTT.

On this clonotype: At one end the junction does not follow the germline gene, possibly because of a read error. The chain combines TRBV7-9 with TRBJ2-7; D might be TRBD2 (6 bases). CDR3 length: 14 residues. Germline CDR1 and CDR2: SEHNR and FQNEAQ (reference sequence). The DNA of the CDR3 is TGTGCCTGCAGCCAGGTGGGAGGAACCTACGAGCAGTACTTC. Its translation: CACSQVGGTYEQYF.

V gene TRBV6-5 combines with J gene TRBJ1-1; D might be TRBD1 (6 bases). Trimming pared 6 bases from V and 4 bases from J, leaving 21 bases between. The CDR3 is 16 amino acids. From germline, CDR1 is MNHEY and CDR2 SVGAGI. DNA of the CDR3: TGTGCCAGCAGCCCCGCCCGGGGGCTCGTTGGCACTGAAGCTTTCTTT. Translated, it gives CASSPARGLVGTEAFF.

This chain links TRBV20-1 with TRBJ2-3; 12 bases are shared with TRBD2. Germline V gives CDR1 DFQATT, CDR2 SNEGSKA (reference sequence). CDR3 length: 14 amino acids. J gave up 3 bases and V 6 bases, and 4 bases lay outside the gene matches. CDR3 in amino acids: CSAELAGGTDTQYF. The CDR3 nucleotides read TGCAGTGCCGAACTAGCGGGGGGAACAGATACGCAGTATTTT.

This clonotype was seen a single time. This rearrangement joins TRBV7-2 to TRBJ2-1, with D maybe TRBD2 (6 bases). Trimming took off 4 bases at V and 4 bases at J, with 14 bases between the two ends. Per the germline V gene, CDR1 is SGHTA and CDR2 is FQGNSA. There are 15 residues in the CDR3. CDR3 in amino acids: CASSSWGEGYNEQFF. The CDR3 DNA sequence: TGTGCCAGCAGCTCGTGGGGGGAAGGGTACAATGAGCAGTTCTTC.

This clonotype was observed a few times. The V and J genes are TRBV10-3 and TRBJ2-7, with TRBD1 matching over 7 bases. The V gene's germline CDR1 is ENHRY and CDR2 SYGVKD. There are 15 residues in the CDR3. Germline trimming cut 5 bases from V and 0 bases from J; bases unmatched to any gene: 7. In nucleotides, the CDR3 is TGTGCCATCAGTTTGGGACAGACGACCTCCTACGAGCAGTACTTC. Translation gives CAISLGQTTSYEQYF.

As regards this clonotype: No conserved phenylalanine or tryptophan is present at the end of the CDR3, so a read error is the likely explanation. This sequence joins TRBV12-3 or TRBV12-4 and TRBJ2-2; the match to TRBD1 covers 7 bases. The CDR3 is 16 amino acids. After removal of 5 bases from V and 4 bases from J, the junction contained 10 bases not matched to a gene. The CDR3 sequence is CASSPWTGASTGELFS. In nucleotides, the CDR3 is TGTGCCAGCAGTCCATGGACAGGAGCTTCCACCGGGGAGCTGTTTTCT.

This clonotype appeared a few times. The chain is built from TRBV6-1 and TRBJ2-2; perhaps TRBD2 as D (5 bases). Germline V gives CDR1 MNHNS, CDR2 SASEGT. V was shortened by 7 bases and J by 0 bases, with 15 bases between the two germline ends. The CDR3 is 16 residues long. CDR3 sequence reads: CASTHLGSANTGELFF. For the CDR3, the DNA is TGTGCCAGCACCCACCTCGGTAGCGCGAACACCGGGGAGCTGTTTTTT.

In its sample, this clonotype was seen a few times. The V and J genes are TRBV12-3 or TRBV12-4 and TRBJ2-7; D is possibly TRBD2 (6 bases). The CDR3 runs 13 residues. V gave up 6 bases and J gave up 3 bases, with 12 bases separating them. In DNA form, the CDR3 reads TGTGCCAGCAGGATAGCGGAGGACTACGAGCAGTACTTC. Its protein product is CASRIAEDYEQYF.